Included here is one TCR beta chain sequence, with context. Its antigen is not yet known. No much larger clonotype is one base removed from it; base qualities were not supplied. This sample stems from a study of blood T cell repertoires in COVID-19 (dated by TCRdb to the early 2020s). For context, the study as a whole: Samples covering the acute and convalescent phases of COVID-19 were provided by collaborators in the United States, Italy and Spain. The samples were drawn from the first 160 participants of the ongoing ImmuneRACE study and from over a thousand subjects provided by 6 global collaborators. Nearly every sample came with metadata listing a de-identified subject ID, COVID-19 status, age in years and sex. The material from the prospective study consisted of cDNA or gDNA derived from T cells, B-cell-depleted T cells, or PBMCs. Deeply sampled blood TCRbeta repertoires from subjects exposed to, actively infected with, or recovered from COVID-19 were included in the dataset. A freely available public database, intended as a resource for researchers studying the immune response to SARS-CoV-2, is where the repertoires were released. Where available, HLA class I and class II types were taken from metadata supplied by the sample provider and were not determined by assay-based typing. What the work shows at the level of the full study, not this receptor alone: The quantity of clinical and demographic metadata differed by source and by participant and was supplied without curation.

Participants in the prospective study were enrolled through a virtual design, were aged about 18 to 89 years, and lived in roughly 24 United States geographic areas. In the prospective study, cohorts were assigned on the basis of participant-reported clinical history obtained from a screening survey and a study questionnaire. Recovered participants in ImmuneRACE Cohort 3 were defined as having two consecutive negative NP/OP PCR tests, clearance from a healthcare professional, or resolution of symptoms. Mobile phlebotomists in the prospective study collected whole blood, serum and a nasopharyngeal or oropharyngeal swab from every participant. Participants in the prospective study had the option to provide additional blood draws and questionnaires over a roughly 2-month period. Blood samples from the prospective study were shipped frozen or at room temperature prior to DNA extraction. The immunoSEQ Assay, a bias-controlled multiplex PCR, was used to amplify TCRbeta CDR3 regions from genomic DNA. As for the authors' bioinformatics: The number of nucleated cells in each sample was estimated from the amplification of reference gene primers within the assay. Sequence reads were collapsed and filtered to measure the absolute abundance of every unique TCRbeta CDR3 rearrangement. For each sample, productive Simpson clonality was calculated by taking the square root of Simpson's diversity index across productive rearrangements. Imported from immuneACCESS, the table was reduced by TCRdb to in-frame sequences with V and J called. These copies leave out some clones; in studies compared against another copy, an unresolved V gene accounts for under half, and the cause of the remainder is not known. The V and J calls and clone size come from that table; D and trimming were worked out from the DNA. The sample table holds approximately 220,000 clones, of which 75% to 90% were seen once. Around 19% of the sample is in the top ten clones.

From V the trimming removes 8 bases and from J it removes 1 base, while the gene matches leave 2 bases of the junction unaccounted for. CDR1 and CDR2 (SGHNT, YENEEA) derive from the germline V gene. The CDR3 goes from the cysteine to the phenylalanine over 13 residues. The entry retains the CDR3 DNA only, 39 bases that are in frame from base 1. The sequencing input was PBMCs or T cells enriched from blood (not recorded which). The rearranged segments are TRBV11-3 and TRBJ2-7, and 10 junctional nucleotides match TRBD1. The receptor comes from a middle-aged man who had recovered from COVID-19. The bases are TGTGCCAGCGGGGACAGGGGTTCCTACGAGCAGTACTTC. Its protein reads: CASGDRGSYEQYF.